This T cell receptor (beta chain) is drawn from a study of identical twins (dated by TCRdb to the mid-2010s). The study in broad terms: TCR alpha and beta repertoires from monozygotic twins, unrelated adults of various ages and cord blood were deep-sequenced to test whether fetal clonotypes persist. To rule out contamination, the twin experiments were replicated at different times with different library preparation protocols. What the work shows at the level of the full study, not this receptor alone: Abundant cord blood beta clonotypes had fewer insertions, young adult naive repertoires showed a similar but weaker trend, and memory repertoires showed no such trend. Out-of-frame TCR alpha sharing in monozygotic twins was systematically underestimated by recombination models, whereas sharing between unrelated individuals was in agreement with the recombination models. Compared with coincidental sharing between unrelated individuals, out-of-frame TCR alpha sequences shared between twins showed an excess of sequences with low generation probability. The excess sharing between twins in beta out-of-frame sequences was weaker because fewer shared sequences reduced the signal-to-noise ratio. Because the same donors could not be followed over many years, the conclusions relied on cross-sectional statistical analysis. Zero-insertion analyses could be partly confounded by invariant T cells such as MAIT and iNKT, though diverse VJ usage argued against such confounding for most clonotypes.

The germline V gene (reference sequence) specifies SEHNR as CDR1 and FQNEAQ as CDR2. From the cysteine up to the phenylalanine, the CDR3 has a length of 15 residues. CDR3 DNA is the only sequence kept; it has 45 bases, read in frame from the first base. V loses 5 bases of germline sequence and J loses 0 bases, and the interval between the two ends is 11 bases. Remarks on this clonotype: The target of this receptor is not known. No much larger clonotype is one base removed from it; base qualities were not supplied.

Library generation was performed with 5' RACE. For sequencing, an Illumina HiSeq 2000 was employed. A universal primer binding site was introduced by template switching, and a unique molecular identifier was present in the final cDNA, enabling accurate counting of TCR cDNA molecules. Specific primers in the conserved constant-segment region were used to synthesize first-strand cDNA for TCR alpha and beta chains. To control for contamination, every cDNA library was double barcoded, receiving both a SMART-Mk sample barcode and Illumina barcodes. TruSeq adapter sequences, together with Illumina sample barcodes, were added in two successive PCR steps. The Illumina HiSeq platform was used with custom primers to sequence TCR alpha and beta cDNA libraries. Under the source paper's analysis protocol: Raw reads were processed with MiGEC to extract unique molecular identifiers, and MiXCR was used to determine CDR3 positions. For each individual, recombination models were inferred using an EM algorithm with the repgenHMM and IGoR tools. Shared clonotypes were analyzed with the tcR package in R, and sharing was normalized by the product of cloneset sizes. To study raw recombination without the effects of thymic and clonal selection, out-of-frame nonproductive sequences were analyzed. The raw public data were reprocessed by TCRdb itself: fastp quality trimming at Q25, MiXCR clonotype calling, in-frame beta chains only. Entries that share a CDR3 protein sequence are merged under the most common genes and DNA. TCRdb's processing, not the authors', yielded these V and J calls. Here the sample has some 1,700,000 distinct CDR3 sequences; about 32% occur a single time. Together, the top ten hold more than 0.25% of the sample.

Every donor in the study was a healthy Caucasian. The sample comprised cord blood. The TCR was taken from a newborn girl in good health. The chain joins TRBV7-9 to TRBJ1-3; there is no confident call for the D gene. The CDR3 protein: CASSPMRRSGNTIYF. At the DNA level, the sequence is TGTGCCAGCAGCCCTATGAGGCGCTCTGGAAACACCATATATTTT.